This entry lists 6 T cell receptor beta chains sequenced from one sample in a study of shared clonotypes between healthy human individuals. The repertoire was sequenced with immunoSEQ multiplex PCR; TCRdb's copy has only in-frame clones and lacks some. This table has approximately 2,000,000 clones, 85% to 95% appearing once. Sequencing used naive CD4+ T cells from PBMCs. The subset is: CD45RA+ positively selected. Receptors were obtained from a man aged 18 to 35 in good health. Some clones in this sample may be carry-over from other donors' samples.

The chain uses TRBV19 and TRBJ1-5, with D perhaps matching TRBD1 (5 bases). The V gene lost 1 base and the J gene lost 2 bases, with 6 bases spanning the gap. Germline assignment: CDR1 LNHDA and CDR2 SQIVND (reference sequence). The length of the CDR3 is 14 residues. CDR3 amino acids: CASSIARGNQPQHF. CDR3 sequence (DNA): TGTGCCAGTAGTATAGCCAGGGGCAATCAGCCCCAGCATTTT.

This clone was seen a single time. V usage is TRBV4-1 and J usage is TRBJ1-1; 7 positions match TRBD1. V was pared by 2 bases and J by 2 bases, with 5 bases of the junction left unmatched. CDR1 and CDR2 from the germline V gene are MGHRA and YSYEKL. This CDR3 is 15 amino acids long. The CDR3 here is CASSQKWDSNTEAFF. CDR3 in DNA: TGCGCCAGCAGCCAAAAGTGGGACAGTAACACTGAAGCTTTCTTT.

This clone occurred once. In DNA, the CDR3 is TGTGCCAGCAGCCCCGGGACAGGGCATGAAAAACTGTTTTTT. It translates to CASSPGTGHEKLFF. The chain recombines TRBV7-2 with TRBJ1-4; 9 bases are a match to TRBD1. Germline loops: CDR1 SGHTA, CDR2 FQGNSA. This CDR3 region has 14 residues. With V trimmed by 5 bases and J by 6 bases, 4 bases remained unmatched. The variable domain in full, with the rest retrieved from reference TRBV7-2 and TRBJ1-4, is GAGVSQSPSNKVTEKGKDVELRCDPISGHTALYWYRQSLGQGLEFLIYFQGNSAPDKSGLPSDRFSAERTGGSVSTLTIQRTQQEDSAVYLCASSPGTGHEKLFFGSGTQLSVL.

This chain joins TRBV4-2 and TRBJ1-3; TRBD1 agrees at 7 bases. The CDR3 sequence is 16 residues long. The V gene's germline CDR1 is LGHNA and CDR2 YNFKEQ. Trimming cost V 3 bases and J 4 bases; bases outside gene matches: 9. CDR3 loop: CASSQGRQGNGNTIYF. For the CDR3, the DNA is TGTGCCAGCAGCCAGGGACGACAGGGTAACGGAAACACCATATATTTT.

V is TRBV6-4 and J is TRBJ2-7; D is unclear. Germline V CDR1 and CDR2: MRHNA, SNTAGT. The CDR3 is 16 residues long. Between the trimmed V and J ends, which lost 6 bases and 5 bases, there was a span of 23 bases. CDR3 protein: CASSILVRIRPHEQYF. The CDR3 nucleotides are TGTGCCAGCAGCATTCTTGTCAGGATTCGCCCCCACGAGCAGTACTTC.

CDR3: CASSFASSSGGQPQHF. CDR3 coding DNA: TGTGCCAGCAGCTTCGCGTCCAGTTCAGGGGGTCAGCCCCAGCATTTT. This chain joins TRBV7-9 and TRBJ1-5, with 7 positions matching TRBD1. The CDR3 has 16 amino acids. The J segment lost 6 bases and the V segment lost 3 bases, leaving 11 bases of the junction unmatched. In germline, CDR1 is SEHNR, CDR2 FQNEAQ (reference sequence).